In its sample, the clone carrying this TCR beta chain ranks as medium-sized. Its antigen is not known. Original data processing: A papillary thyroid cancer distant-metastasis classifier was built from CDR3 differences across clinicopathological groups. TCRdb ran MiXCR on the PCR reads. These V and J calls are TCRdb output, not the study's own analysis. The table has 25,000 to 30,000 clones, over 15% seen once. Every patient was untreated before thyroid surgery. Germline assignment: CDR1 MDHEN and CDR2 SYDVKM. J lost 4 bases, V lost 6 bases, and 7 bases had no gene match. The length of the CDR3 is 15 residues. This sample is drawn from a study of metastatic and nonmetastatic thyroid tumors. Across the whole study: Patients with malignant and benign thyroid disease provided blood and tumor or nodule tissue, whose repertoires were compared.

Study-wide points: In both blood and tumor samples, TCR beta diversity was reported significantly higher for malignant than benign nodules.

Sequencing input: blood. This sequence joins TRBV28 and TRBJ1-3, with TRBD1 matching over 9 bases. The TCR sequence derives from a male donor with papillary thyroid cancer or a benign thyroid nodule (not recorded which). Some clones in this sample may be carry-over from other donors' samples. The CDR3 DNA follows: TGTGCCAGCAGGGAGCGGACAGGGGCCGGAAACACCATATATTTT. Protein sequence: CASRERTGAGNTIYF.